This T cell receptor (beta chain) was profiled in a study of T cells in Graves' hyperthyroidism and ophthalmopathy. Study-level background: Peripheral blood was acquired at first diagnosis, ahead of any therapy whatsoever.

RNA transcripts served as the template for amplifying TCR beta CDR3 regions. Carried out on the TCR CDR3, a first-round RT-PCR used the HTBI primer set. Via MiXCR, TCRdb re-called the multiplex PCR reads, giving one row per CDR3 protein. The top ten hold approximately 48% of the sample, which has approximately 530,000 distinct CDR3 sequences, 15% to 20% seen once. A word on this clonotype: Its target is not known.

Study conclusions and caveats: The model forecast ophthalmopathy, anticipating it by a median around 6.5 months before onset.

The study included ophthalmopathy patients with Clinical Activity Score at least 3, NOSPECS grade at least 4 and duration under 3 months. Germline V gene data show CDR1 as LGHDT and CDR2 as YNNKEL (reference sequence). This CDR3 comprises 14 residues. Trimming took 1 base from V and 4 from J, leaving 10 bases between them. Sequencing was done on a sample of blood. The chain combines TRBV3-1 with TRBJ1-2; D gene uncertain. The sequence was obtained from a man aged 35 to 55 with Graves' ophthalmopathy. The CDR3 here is CASSQGPTSYGYTF. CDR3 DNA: TGTGCCAGCAGCCAAGGCCCAACAAGCTATGGCTACACCTTC.